The TCR beta chain described here comes from a study of T cells in Graves' hyperthyroidism and ophthalmopathy (dated by TCRdb to between 2019 and 2020). At the level of the whole study: Peripheral blood samples were taken at initial diagnosis, before any treatment was given. The approximately 100 discovery patients were divided at random into training and test sets in a 7:3 ratio. The study also compared thyroid tissue and blood T-cell repertoires from roughly six Graves' hyperthyroidism patients. The paper reports TCR Vbeta CDR3 sequencing of about 140 peripheral blood samples: approximately 41 ophthalmopathy, around 80 hyperthyroidism and some 17 progressor patients. Once sampling was done, hyperthyroidism patients were given methimazole at a starting dose of 30 mg daily, whereas ophthalmopathy patients were given high-dose intravenous methylprednisolone. A discovery cohort of about a hundred patients, roughly 43 with Graves' ophthalmopathy and over 55 with stable Graves' hyperthyroidism, was used to find distinguishing TCR V-J signatures. Prospective prediction of ophthalmopathy was tested in an independent validation cohort consisting of fewer than 20 hyperthyroidism patients and 15 to 17 patients who later progressed to ophthalmopathy. The full study reports these points: A 13 V-J signature model separated ophthalmopathy from stable hyperthyroidism, with approximately 86% sensitivity and about 81% specificity in cross-validation and 80%/75% in testing. During validation, the model predicted progression to ophthalmopathy a median of around six months ahead of onset, with roughly 65% sensitivity and roughly 75% specificity. Sample size was not statistically predetermined, and blinding of investigators to group allocation was not performed. Most expanded thyroid clonotypes (frequency above 0.001) were also detected in blood, a finding suggesting that blood repertoires may reflect thyroid immune responses.

Stable Graves' hyperthyroidism was defined as the absence of progression to ophthalmopathy over 18 months of follow-up. The hyperthyroidism patients were between 18 and 65 years old and newly diagnosed, with a disease duration of less than 2 months. The study excluded patients with uncontrolled infections, other autoimmune diseases, pregnancy or lactation. Diagnoses relied on clinical symptoms, serum thyroxine and TRAb, thyroid ultrasound and orbital computed tomography. PBMCs were isolated from 10 ml of fresh peripheral blood by Ficoll-Paque density gradient centrifugation. Total RNA was extracted using Trizol reagent, and RNA quality was assessed on an Agilent 2100 Bioanalyzer. A word on this clonotype: Its antigen is currently not known. One base away there is no much larger clone; base qualities are not given.

The TCR beta CDR3 regions were amplified from RNA transcripts. The TCR CDR3 was subjected to a first round of RT-PCR using the HTBI primer set and the Qiagen OneStep RT-PCR kit. Libraries were constructed in a second round of multiplex PCR, after which size selection and purification were performed. Libraries were sequenced paired-end with 100 bp reads on an Illumina HiSeq2000. Concerning the study's data processing: Raw data were processed with SOAPnuke, discarding reads with adapters, uncalled bases, mean Phred below 15, or no exact constant-primer or identifier match. High-quality paired reads were merged with COPE v1.2.5, and unique nucleotide sequences were defined as clonotypes. MiTCR v1.1 was used to align the clonotypes against IMGT TRBV, TRBD and TRBJ reference segments. The analysis was restricted to V-J combinations with a frequency above 0.0001, which together covered roughly 99% of the repertoires. A TCS score was defined as the ratio of F50 (clonal expansion) to E x V (chaos), with BLOSUM62-based TCRdist applied between CDR3 peptides within each V-J. Welch's t-statistics and random forest reduced 450 to 600 V-J features to some 14, which were used in a naive Bayes classifier (R e1071). TCRdb applied fastp at Q25 and MiXCR to the public reads, then kept only in-frame beta chains. Duplicate CDR3 protein sequences are folded into a single record with the most common DNA and genes. These V and J calls originate from TCRdb's pipeline instead of the authors' own analysis. The sample data list roughly 700,000 distinct CDR3 sequences, and about 15% of these were observed just once. Jointly, the top ten make up about 10% of the sample.

Germline trimming amounts to 5 bases on V and 2 bases on J, with 7 as the count of junction bases outside the gene matches. The CDR3 goes from the cysteine to the phenylalanine over 15 residues. Only the CDR3 DNA is retained, 45 bases long and in frame from the first base. Via the germline V gene (reference sequence), CDR1 is SEHNR and CDR2 FQNEAQ. The sequence is built from TRBV7-9 and TRBJ1-1; 8 middle bases align to TRBD1. The sequenced sample consisted of blood. This TCR came from a young woman with Graves' hyperthyroidism. The nucleotides are TGTGCCAGCAGCCCCCGACAGGGGTTTAACACTGAAGCTTTCTTT. This codes for CASSPRQGFNTEAFF.